The 13 T cell receptor beta chains listed next were all sequenced from one sample in a study of human T cells and chemical hapten exposure. Time point: patch test 1, 2 weeks after DPC sensitization. As to treatment: therapeutic diphenylcyclopropenone sensitization with weekly scalp DPC. TCRdb passed the RACE reads through MiXCR, listing each CDR3 protein once. The data hold 150,000 to 200,000 distinct CDR3 sequences, with roughly 15% observed a single time. The source was whole blood, collected in connection with sensitization to the hapten diphenylcyclopropenone (DPC). These receptors all stem from a woman in her 30s with alopecia areata. Some clones in this sample may be carry-over from other donors' samples.

The chain couples TRBV18 to TRBJ2-3; D remains ambiguous. In germline, CDR1 is KGHSH, CDR2 LQKENI. The length of the CDR3 is 15 residues. Trimming removed 1 base at V and 2 bases at J, with 10 bases between. This chain's CDR3 is CASSPQGRNTDTQYF. CDR3 DNA: TGTGCCAGCTCACCACAGGGTAGAAACACAGATACGCAGTATTTT.

This clonotype was seen a handful of times. The chain employs TRBV30 and TRBJ2-7; 10 bases match TRBD2. Losses at the gene ends were 1 base for V and 7 bases for J; bases not matched to a gene: 7. Germline lookup yields CDR1 GTSNPN and CDR2 SVGIG (reference sequence). The CDR3 contains 14 residues. CDR3 sequence: CAWSGSGGAWEQYF. The CDR3 DNA reads as TGTGCCTGGAGTGGGAGCGGGGGGGCCTGGGAGCAGTACTTC.

Ten or more counts support this clonotype. The chain joins TRBV11-1 to TRBJ2-3, with TRBD2 matching over 10 bases. The V and J ends lost 4 bases and 3 bases, in that order; junction bases with no gene match: 7. The CDR3 runs to 16 residues. The germline gives CDR1 SGHAT, CDR2 FQDESV (reference sequence). CDR3 bases: TGTGCCAGCAGCTGGACTAGCGGAGCCTTGACAGATACGCAGTATTTT. Translation gives CASSWTSGALTDTQYF. Drawing the rest from reference TRBV11-1 and TRBJ2-3, the complete variable domain is EAEVAQSPRYKITEKSQAVAFWCDPISGHATLYWYRQILGQGPELLVQFQDESVVDDSQLPKDRFSAERLKGVDSTLKIQPAELGDSAMYLCASSWTSGALTDTQYFGPGTRLTVL.

This clonotype has at least ten counts. The chain recombines TRBV29-1 with TRBJ1-5; D gene uncertain. Germline CDR1 and CDR2: SQVTM and ANQGSEA. The length of the CDR3 is 13 residues. V gave up 4 bases and J gave up 0 bases, with 7 bases separating them. This CDR3 reads CSVAENSNQPQHF. The CDR3 coding sequence is TGCAGCGTTGCCGAGAATAGCAATCAGCCCCAGCATTTT.

The chain employs TRBV20-1 and TRBJ2-1; 11 bases agree with TRBD2. The V gene end was trimmed by 3 bases and the J gene end by 7 bases; junction bases not matched to a gene: 5. Per germline, CDR1 DFQATT and CDR2 SNEGSKA (reference sequence). The CDR3 runs to 14 residues. For the CDR3, the DNA is TGCAGTGCTAGCGGGACTAGCGGATTAAATGAGCAGTTCTTC. It translates to CSASGTSGLNEQFF.

The chain uses TRBV10-3 and TRBJ2-2, with 8 bases matching TRBD1. The J segment lost 0 bases and the V segment lost 5 bases, leaving 5 bases of the junction unmatched. CDR1 is ENHRY and CDR2 is SYGVKD in the germline V gene. The CDR3 has 16 amino acids. Here the CDR3 DNA reads TGTGCCATCAGTATACAGGGGGGAGCGAACACCGGGGAGCTGTTTTTT. Amino acid sequence: CAISIQGGANTGELFF.

The CDR3 sequence: CAISDGHEETQYF. The CDR3 nucleotides are TGTGCCATCAGTGATGGGCACGAAGAGACCCAGTACTTC. The chain joins TRBV10-3 to TRBJ2-5; D is undetermined. Germline CDR1 and CDR2: ENHRY and SYGVKD. V was clipped by 3 bases and J by 3 bases, with 8 bases between them. The CDR3 is made up of 13 amino acids.

In its sample, this clonotype was seen many times. The chain recombines TRBV7-2 with TRBJ2-7; D possibly uses TRBD1 or TRBD2 (5 bases each). The CDR3 loop spans 15 amino acids. Germline V gene data show CDR1 as SGHTA and CDR2 as FQGNSA. Trimming removed 3 bases from V and 2 bases from J, with 14 bases in between. This CDR3 reads CASSFSRDQTYEQYF. CDR3 nucleotides: TGTGCCAGCAGCTTTAGCAGGGACCAGACCTACGAGCAGTACTTC.

The chain has TRBV28 and TRBJ2-7; D may be TRBD1 (6 bases). Between the trimmed V and J ends, which lost 7 bases and 2 bases, there was a span of 9 bases. The germline gives CDR1 MDHEN, CDR2 SYDVKM. There are 12 residues in the CDR3. CDR3 protein: CASKGQPYEQYF. As DNA, the CDR3 is TGTGCCAGCAAAGGACAGCCCTACGAGCAGTACTTC.

The CDR3: CASSLLGGGYTF. As DNA, the CDR3 is TGTGCCAGCAGTTTATTAGGTGGCGGCTACACCTTC. This chain uses TRBV12-3 or TRBV12-4 with TRBJ1-2; no clear D gene. The CDR3 is 12 amino acids. Trimming removed 2 bases from V and 8 bases from J, with 9 bases in between.

This chain joins TRBV6-6 and TRBJ1-1, with D tentatively TRBD1 (6 bases). The CDR3 loop spans 13 amino acids. V gave up 6 bases and J gave up 5 bases, with 13 bases separating them. Germline CDR1 reads MNHNY; CDR2 reads SVGAGI (reference sequence). CDR3 nucleotide sequence: TGTGCCAGCAGACATCCCAGGGGTACTGAAGCTTTCTTT. This translates into CASRHPRGTEAFF.

This clonotype was counted ten times or more. J is TRBJ2-3 and V is TRBV15; D is ambiguous. Trimming took off 8 bases at V and 2 bases at J, with 14 bases between the two ends. There are 14 residues in the CDR3. Germline V CDR1 and CDR2: LNHNV, YYDKDF (reference sequence). The CDR3 spells CATEGTEYTDTQYF. CDR3 DNA sequence: TGTGCCACCGAAGGAACCGAGTACACAGATACGCAGTATTTT.

This clonotype was counted a few times. The chain uses TRBV28 and TRBJ1-5; possibly TRBD1 for D (5 bases). Germline CDR1 MDHEN, CDR2 SYDVKM. V was shortened by 7 bases and J by 5 bases, with 15 bases between the two germline ends. The CDR3 consists of 14 residues. The CDR3 loop reads CASILGSGDQPQHF. The CDR3 region has the DNA TGTGCCAGCATTCTGGGGTCGGGGGATCAGCCCCAGCATTTT. Full variable domain (rest looked up from reference TRBV28 and TRBJ1-5): DVKVTQSSRYLVKRTGEKVFLECVQDMDHENMFWYRQDPGLGLRLIYFSYDVKMKEKGDIPEGYSVSREKKERFSLILESASTNQTSMYLCASILGSGDQPQHFGDGTRLSIL.